This T cell receptor (beta chain) emerged from a study of PD-1 blockade in classical Hodgkin lymphoma (TCRdb year 2020). Study-level background: Nivolumab dosing was 3 mg/kg intravenously every 2 weeks, continuing until either disease progression or unacceptable toxicity. The study used TCR beta sequencing and CyTOF to define a peripheral blood immune signature of response to PD-1 blockade in classical Hodgkin lymphoma. The paper's findings and limits, for the study overall: By C4D1, a significant rise was seen in CD4+ TCR diversity but not in CD8+ TCR diversity (p=0.0027 vs p=0.16), and the rise was most apparent among complete responders (p=0.02). Baseline TCR diversity was reported as lower in newly diagnosed patients than in healthy donors, and lower still in relapsed/refractory patients. Lower diversity was seen in patients whose nivolumab began less than 1 year after ASCT, and these patients were left out of later analyses so that immune reconstitution would not confound the results. The study was restricted to a single clinical trial cohort, and the causes of repertoire differences, possibly disease activity or prior therapy, were left undefined. Among trial patients, those achieving complete response had baseline diversity similar to that of newly diagnosed patients, while diversity was significantly lower in partial responders and progressors.

Trimming takes 1 base from V and 4 bases from J, and the germline ends sit 17 bases apart. The CDR3 measures 16 amino acids from cysteine to phenylalanine. The only DNA kept is the CDR3, 48 bases in frame from the first base. The germline V gene gives CDR1 as MNHNS and CDR2 as SASEGT. The time point label corresponds to: cycle 4 day 1 (C4D1), after 6 weeks of nivolumab. Every trial patient had relapsed after autologous stem cell transplantation, and cohorts A, B and C differed in prior brentuximab vedotin exposure. The trial cohort was composed of under 70 patients with relapsed/refractory classical Hodgkin lymphoma, for whom complete response, partial response or progressive disease was recorded as best overall response. Trial patients were treated with single-agent nivolumab in the multi-cohort phase II CheckMate 205 trial. Best overall response was determined by an independent review committee according to the 2007 International Working Group response criteria. Trial PBMCs were collected immediately before nivolumab initiation (C1D1) and during therapy at cycle 2 day 1 and cycle 4 day 1. Peripheral blood was collected in 8 mL Vacutainer Cell Preparation Tubes, from which PBMCs were isolated by centrifugation and then cryopreserved.

Regarding this clone: Its antigen is not yet known. No quality values exist for individual bases; no much larger clone is one base distant.

The Qiagen DNeasy kit was used to extract genomic DNA from unsorted PBMCs and from the negatively selected CD4+ and CD8+ fractions. TCR beta CDR3 regions were amplified by immunoSEQ multiplex PCR using primers annealing to V and J segments. A synthetic immune receptor repertoire was used to minimize amplification bias, and any remaining bias was removed computationally after sequencing. From the authors' description of their analysis: Custom Python scripts were used to quantify repertoire diversity as the Shannon entropy index. The unsorted, CD4+ and CD8+ repertoires were each analyzed separately, with the exception of combined analyses, where CD4+ and CD8+ sequences were merged in silico. Clonal expansion was defined as at least a 2-fold frequency increase after treatment relative to C1D1, with a pseudocount of 0.5 for undetected baseline clones. Singleton clones were defined as clones with 0 or 1 copy at C1D1, and non-singleton clones were defined as clones with 2 or more copies. Clones expanded in unsorted samples were assigned a CD4+, CD8+ or unknown annotation through matching of protein sequences in sorted samples from the same patient. Wilcoxon tests on paired samples were used to test changes in diversity from C1D1 to C4D1. TCRdb holds this immuneACCESS table with in-frame rearrangements only. Some clones are missing; in checked studies, unresolved V genes explain under half, and the rest has no known cause. That table is the source of V, J and clone size, and D and trimming were worked out from the DNA. The sample table records 20,000 to 25,000 clones; around three quarters of these occur just once. Jointly, the top ten make up 19% of the sample.

This TCR was sampled from a human donor with classical Hodgkin lymphoma. This specimen consisted of peripheral blood mononuclear cells (PBMCs), obtained before the fourth cycle of nivolumab. Rearrangement joined TRBV6-1 to TRBJ2-7, with a tentative D gene TRBD1 over 6 matching bases. The DNA is as follows: TGTGCCAGCAGTGAAGGGTCCGGGACATACTTATACGAGCAGTACTTC. Translated, this is CASSEGSGTYLYEQYF.